Listed here are 5 T cell receptor beta chains from one sample, sequenced in a study of shared clonotypes between healthy human individuals. Sequenced by immunoSEQ multiplex PCR; TCRdb stores in-frame clones only, minus some. The sample holds about 2,500,000 clones, more than 80% seen once. Sequencing was done on a sample of naive CD4+ T cells sorted from blood. Subset given: CD45RA+ positively selected. These receptors were obtained from a man younger than 35 in good health.

The count of this clone is one. The chain couples TRBV5-1 to TRBJ2-3; D is tentatively TRBD1 or TRBD2 (5 bases each). CDR1 is SGHRS, CDR2 YFSETQ, per germline. V lost 4 bases to trimming and J lost 2 bases, with 11 bases between them. The CDR3 loop spans 14 amino acids. The CDR3 loop is CASSVEGTTDTQYF. CDR3 coding DNA: TGCGCCAGCAGCGTCGAAGGGACCACAGATACGCAGTATTTT.

The V call is TRBV6-5, the J call TRBJ1-1; maybe TRBD1 (5 bases). The CDR3 loop spans 15 amino acids. Germline CDR1 is MNHEY and CDR2 is SVGAGI. Trimming cost V 7 bases and J 5 bases, with 20 bases left between them. The CDR3: CASTPGTIPRTEAFF. The CDR3 DNA sequence: TGTGCCAGCACTCCCGGGACTATCCCGAGGACTGAAGCTTTCTTT.

J is TRBJ2-5 and V is TRBV30; 8 nucleotides agree with TRBD2. V shed 5 bases and J 2 bases; nucleotides not matched to a gene: 4. Germline-derived CDR1 and CDR2 are GTSNPN and SVGIG (reference sequence). The CDR3 runs to 13 residues. CDR3 loop: CAWAGGGQETQYF. In DNA, the CDR3 is TGTGCCTGGGCCGGGGGGGGACAAGAGACCCAGTACTTC.

The chain uses TRBV10-2 and TRBJ2-7; TRBD2 agrees at 11 bases. V gave up 10 bases and J gave up 1 base; unmatched junction bases: 6. The CDR3 contains 14 residues. The germline CDR1 and CDR2 sequences are WSHSY and SAAADI. Written as DNA, the CDR3 is TGCGCCACCCTAGCGGGGGGTTTTTCCTACGAGCAGTACTTC. It yields the protein CATLAGGFSYEQYF.

This CDR3 is CASSKARDIGELFF. The CDR3 nucleotides are TGTGCCAGCAGCAAAGCCAGGGATATCGGGGAGCTGTTTTTT. The J gene is TRBJ2-2, the V gene TRBV6-5; TRBD1 might be the D (5 bases). Per germline, CDR1 MNHEY and CDR2 SVGAGI. The CDR3 is 14 residues long. With 6 bases removed from V and 7 bases from J, the gap between germline ends came to 15 bases.